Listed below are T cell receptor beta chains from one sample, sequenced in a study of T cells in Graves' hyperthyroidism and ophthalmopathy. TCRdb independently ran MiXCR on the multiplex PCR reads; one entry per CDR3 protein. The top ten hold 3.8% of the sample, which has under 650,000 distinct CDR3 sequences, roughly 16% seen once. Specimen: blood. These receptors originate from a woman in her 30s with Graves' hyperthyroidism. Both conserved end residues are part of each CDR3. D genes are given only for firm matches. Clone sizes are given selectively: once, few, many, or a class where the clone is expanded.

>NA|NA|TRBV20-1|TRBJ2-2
TGCAGTGCTAGGAAGACCGGGACCTCGAACACCGGGGAGCTGTTTTTT
CSARKTGTSNTGELFF
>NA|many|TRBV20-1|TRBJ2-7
TGCAGTGCTAGAGCCGACTACGAGCAGTACTTC
CSARADYEQYF
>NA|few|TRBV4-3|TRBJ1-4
TGCGCCAGCAGCCAAGACCAGGGGACTGGAAAACTGTTTTTT
CASSQDQGTGKLFF
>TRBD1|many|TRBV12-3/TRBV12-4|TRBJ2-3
TGTGCCAGCAGGACAGGGACCTACCCAGATACGCAGTATTTT
CASRTGTYPDTQYF
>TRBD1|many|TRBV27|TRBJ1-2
TGTGCCAGCAGTCCCGGACAGGGCTGGAACTATGGCTACACCTTC
CASSPGQGWNYGYTF
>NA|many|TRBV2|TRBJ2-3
TGTGCCACTGCACAGGGGACTAGCACAGATACGCAGTATTTT
CATAQGTSTDTQYF
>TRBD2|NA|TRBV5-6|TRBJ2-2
TGTGCCAGCAGCCCGACGGCGGGGGAAACCGGGGAGCTGTTTTTT
CASSPTAGETGELFF
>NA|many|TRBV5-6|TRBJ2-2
TGTGCCAGCACCCTTTTAGGGGGGCCCGGGGAGCTGTTTTTT
CASTLLGGPGELFF
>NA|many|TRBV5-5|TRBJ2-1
TGTGCCAGCAGCCTGGGTCCTAGCGCCAATGAGCAGTTCTTC
CASSLGPSANEQFF
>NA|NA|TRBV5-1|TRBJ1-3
TGCGCCAGCAGATCAGGGCCGGAACCTGGAAACACCATATATTTT
CASRSGPEPGNTIYF
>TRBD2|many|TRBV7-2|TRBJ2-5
TGTGCCAGCAGCTTAAGTAGCGGGAGGCCGGGGGAGACCCAGTACTTC
CASSLSSGRPGETQYF
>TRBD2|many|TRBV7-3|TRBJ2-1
TGTGCCAGCAGCTTACTCCTGACTAGCGGGAGGGCTGGTTCACCCAATGAGCAGTTCTTC
CASSLLLTSGRAGSPNEQFF
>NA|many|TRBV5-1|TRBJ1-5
TGCGCCAGCAGCCCCGGAAGGGGTCCGGGGCAGCCCCAGCATTTT
CASSPGRGPGQPQHF
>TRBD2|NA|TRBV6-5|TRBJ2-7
TGTGCCAGCAGTTACGGGACTAGCTCGTCCTACGAGCAGTACTTC
CASSYGTSSSYEQYF
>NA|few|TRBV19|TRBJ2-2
TGTGCCAGTAGTATTTCCTTGGGATCTAACACCGGGGAGCTGTTTTTT
CASSISLGSNTGELFF
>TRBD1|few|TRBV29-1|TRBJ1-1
TGCAGCGTTGAACTTTTAGGACAGGGCTACGGCACTGAAGCTTTCTTT
CSVELLGQGYGTEAFF
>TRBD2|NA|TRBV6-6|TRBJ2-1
TGTGCCAGCAGTTACGGACTAGCGGGAGGGGGTGAGCAGTTCTTC
CASSYGLAGGGEQFF
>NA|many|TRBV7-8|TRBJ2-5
TGTGCCAGCAGCTTAACGAGGTCTTGGGAGACCCAGTACTTC
CASSLTRSWETQYF
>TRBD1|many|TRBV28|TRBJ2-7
TGTGCCAGCAGTTTGTTCCAAACAGGGGCCGAGCAGTACTTC
CASSLFQTGAEQYF
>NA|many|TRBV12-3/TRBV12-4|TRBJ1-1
TGTGCCAGCAGTTTAGGGGGGGGAATCCTAAACACTGAAGCTTTCTTT
CASSLGGGILNTEAFF
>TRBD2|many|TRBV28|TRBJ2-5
TGTGCCAGCAGCCGCCTACTAGCGGGAGGTGGAGAGACCCAGTACTTC
CASSRLLAGGGETQYF
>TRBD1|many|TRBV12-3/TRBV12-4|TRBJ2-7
TGTGCCAACAAATCGTACCGGGACAGGGGGCGCGAGCAGTACTTC
CANKSYRDRGREQYF
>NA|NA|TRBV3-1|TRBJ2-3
TGTGCCAGCAGCCAGAATAACAGGGTAGAGACGCAGTATTTT
CASSQNNRVETQYF
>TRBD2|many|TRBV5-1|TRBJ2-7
TGTGCCAGCAGTTTAGCGGGAGGGAGCTACGAGCAGTACTTC
CASSLAGGSYEQYF
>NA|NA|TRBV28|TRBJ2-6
TGTGCCAGCAGTTTCTCTATAGGACGGCGGACAGACACTGGGGCCAACGTCCTGACTTTC
CASSFSIGRRTDTGANVLTF
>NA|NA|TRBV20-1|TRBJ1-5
TGCAGTGCCCAGGGTGGCAATCAGCCCCAGCATTTT
CSAQGGNQPQHF
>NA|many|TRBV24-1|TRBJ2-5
TGTGCCACCAGTGATTTGTCGGGGAGTGATCAAGAGACCCAGTACTTC
CATSDLSGSDQETQYF
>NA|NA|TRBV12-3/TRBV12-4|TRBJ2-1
TGTGCCAGCAGTTTAGCGTGGACAGTAGTTAATGAGCAGTTCTTC
CASSLAWTVVNEQFF
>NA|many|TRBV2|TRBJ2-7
TGTGCCAGCAGCCCCCTCTACGAGCAGTACTTC
CASSPLYEQYF
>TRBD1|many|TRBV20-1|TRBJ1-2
TGCAGTGCTAGGTGGGACAGGGCGCTCCCTGGCTACACCTTC
CSARWDRALPGYTF
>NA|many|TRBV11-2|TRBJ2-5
TGTGCCAGCAAAGGGACAATGGAGCAGACCCAGTACTTC
CASKGTMEQTQYF
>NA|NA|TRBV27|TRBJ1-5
TGTGCCAGCAGTTTAGCAGGAGTTCATCAGCCCCAGCATTTT
CASSLAGVHQPQHF
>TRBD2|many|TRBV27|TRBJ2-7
TGTGCCAGCAGTGCTAGCGGGTCTCACTACGAGCAGTACTTC
CASSASGSHYEQYF
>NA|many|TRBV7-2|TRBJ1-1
TGTGCCAGCAACCCCGGGGGGGACAAGGAAGCTTTCTTT
CASNPGGDKEAFF
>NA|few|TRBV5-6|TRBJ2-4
TGTGCCAGCAGCTCAGGGGGGCCTCGGTACTTC
CASSSGGPRYF
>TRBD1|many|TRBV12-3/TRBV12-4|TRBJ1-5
TGTGCCAGCAGTCCAGGGGGGCTAAGCAATCAGCCCCAGCATTTT
CASSPGGLSNQPQHF
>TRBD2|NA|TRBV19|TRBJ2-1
TGTGCCAGTAGTATAGTTCCAAGCGGGAGTTACAATGAGCAGTTCTTC
CASSIVPSGSYNEQFF
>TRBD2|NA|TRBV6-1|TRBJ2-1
TGTGCCAGCCCCGCCGGGACTAGCGGCGACAATGAGCAGTTCTTC
CASPAGTSGDNEQFF
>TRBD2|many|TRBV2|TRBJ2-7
TGTGCCAGCAGTCGGACTAGCGGGAATGACGAGCAGTACTTC
CASSRTSGNDEQYF
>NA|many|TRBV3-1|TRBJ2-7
TGTGCCAGCAGCCAAGCGGCTTCCGTTAACGAGCAGTACTTC
CASSQAASVNEQYF
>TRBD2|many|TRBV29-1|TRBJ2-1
TGCAGCGTTGTAAACGGGAGGTACAATGAGCAGTTCTTC
CSVVNGRYNEQFF
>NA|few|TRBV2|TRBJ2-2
TGTGCCAGCATAGTCACCGGGGAGCTGTTTTTT
CASIVTGELFF
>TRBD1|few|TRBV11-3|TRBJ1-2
TGTGCCAGCAGCTCCGGACAGGGACCTAATGGCTACACCTTC
CASSSGQGPNGYTF
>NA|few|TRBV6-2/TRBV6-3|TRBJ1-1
TGTGCCAGCAGTTACGCAGGGTGGAACACTGAAGCTTTCTTT
CASSYAGWNTEAFF
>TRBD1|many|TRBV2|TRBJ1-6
TGTGCCAGCGACGGGACAGAATATAATTCACCCCTCCACTTT
CASDGTEYNSPLHF
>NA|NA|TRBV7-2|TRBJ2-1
TGTGCCAGCAGCTTAGCGGGATTAAGGGGGAATGAGCACTTCTTC
CASSLAGLRGNEHFF
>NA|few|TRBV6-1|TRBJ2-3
TGTGCCACCCTAAGGACAGATACGCAGTATTTT
CATLRTDTQYF
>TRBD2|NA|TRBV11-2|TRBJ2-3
TGTGCCATTACACTAGCGGGAGGGGATACGCAGTATTTT
CAITLAGGDTQYF
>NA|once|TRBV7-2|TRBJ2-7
TGTGCCAGCAATCTGGGGTTAGGAGAGCAGTACTTC
CASNLGLGEQYF
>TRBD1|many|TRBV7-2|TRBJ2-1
TGTGCCAGCAGTCGACAGGGCTATGAGCAGTTCTTC
CASSRQGYEQFF
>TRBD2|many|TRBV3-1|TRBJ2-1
TGTGCCAGCAGCCAGGCTAGCGGGAGGCCCTACAATGAGCAGTTCTTC
CASSQASGRPYNEQFF
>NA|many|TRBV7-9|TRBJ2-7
TGTGCCAGCAGCCCAGACAGGCTCTACGAGCAGTACTTC
CASSPDRLYEQYF
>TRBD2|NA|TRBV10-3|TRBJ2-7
TGTGCCATCAGTGACGCTAGCGGGAGTGGTGAGCAGTACTTC
CAISDASGSGEQYF
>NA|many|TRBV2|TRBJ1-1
TGTGCCAGCAGATCGGGGCCGAACACTGAAGCTTTCTTT
CASRSGPNTEAFF